Each of the 31 T cell receptor beta chains below was sequenced from the same sample in a study of blood T cell repertoires in COVID-19. Only in-frame clones appear in the TCRdb table, and some are missing; sequencing was by immunoSEQ multiplex PCR. The sample comprises about 220,000 clones, around 82% of which are singletons, and approximately 4.8% rests with the top ten. The source material was PBMCs or T cells enriched from blood (not recorded which). The origin of the receptors is a woman between 45 and 60 years old who had been exposed to COVID-19.

The gene calls are TRBV29-1 and TRBJ1-2; no reliable D call. Germline loops: CDR1 SQVTM, CDR2 ANQGSEA. The CDR3 has 12 residues. V lost 4 bases and J lost 8, with 14 bases in between. CDR3 protein: CSVGGSIFGYTF. The CDR3 DNA follows: TGCAGCGTTGGAGGGAGCATATTCGGCTACACCTTC.

V and J are TRBV19 and TRBJ1-2, with D maybe TRBD1 (6 bases). Germline V lookup: CDR1 LNHDA, CDR2 SQIVND (reference sequence). The CDR3 is 15 residues long. V dropped 4 bases and J dropped 7 bases, with 19 bases sitting between them. This CDR3 reads CASSSLRGILLGYTF. CDR3 DNA sequence: TGTGCCAGTAGTAGTCTCAGGGGAATCTTACTTGGCTACACCTTC.

The chain carries TRBV7-9 and TRBJ2-7; 9 bases are shared with TRBD1. The CDR3 has 14 amino acids. With V trimmed by 7 bases and J by 4 bases, 8 bases remained unmatched. The V gene's germline CDR1 is SEHNR and CDR2 FQNEAQ (reference sequence). CDR3 amino acids: CASTPLQGAYEQYF. The CDR3 region has the DNA TGTGCCAGCACCCCCTTACAGGGGGCTTACGAGCAGTACTTC.

This clone was seen only once. The V gene is TRBV6-5, the J gene TRBJ1-3; maybe TRBD1 (6 bases). CDR1 is MNHEY and CDR2 is SVGAGI in the germline V gene. Between the trimmed V and J ends, which lost 6 bases and 1 base, there was a span of 7 bases. CDR3 length: 13 amino acids. The DNA of the CDR3 is TGTGCCAGCAGGAGGGGGTCTGGAAACACCATATATTTT. This codes for CASRRGSGNTIYF.

V is TRBV19 and J is TRBJ1-4; 8 bases are shared with TRBD1. This CDR3 contains 18 residues. After removal of 5 bases from V and 3 bases from J, the junction contained 14 bases not matched to a gene. Germline V gene data show CDR1 as LNHDA and CDR2 as SQIVND (reference sequence). The CDR3, as DNA: TGTGCCAGTAGTTACTGGACAGGGAGCATGCGGGCTAATGAAAAACTGTTTTTT. Its protein is CASSYWTGSMRANEKLFF.

The chain is built from TRBV2 and TRBJ1-1; 9 bases are a match to TRBD1. The V gene's germline CDR1 is SNHLY and CDR2 FYNNEI. The CDR3 is made up of 13 amino acids. J lost 5 bases, V lost 10 bases, and 8 bases had no gene match. The CDR3 DNA follows: TGTGCCACCGCCGGGACAGGGTGGACTGAAGCTTTCTTT. As protein: CATAGTGWTEAFF.

The chain joins TRBV6-2 or TRBV6-3 to TRBJ2-1; 11 bases align to TRBD2. The CDR3 has 16 amino acids. Germline trimming cut 5 bases from V and 8 bases from J; bases unmatched to any gene: 11. Germline assignment: CDR1 MNHEY and CDR2 SVGEGT. CDR3 region: CASSTRLAGGSDEQFF. The CDR3 bases are TGTGCCAGCAGTACCCGTTTAGCGGGGGGGTCGGATGAGCAGTTCTTC.

Only a few counts were recorded for this clone. V gene TRBV27 combines with J gene TRBJ1-5; D is undetermined. With 3 bases removed from V and 5 bases from J, the gap between germline ends came to 5 bases. Germline V gene lookup returns CDR1 MNHEY and CDR2 SMNVEV (reference sequence). This CDR3 contains 12 residues. CDR3 sequence reads: CASSFYDQPQHF. The CDR3 nucleotides are TGTGCCAGCAGTTTTTATGATCAGCCCCAGCATTTT.

The chain is built from TRBV19 and TRBJ1-5; D unclear. Germline lookup yields CDR1 LNHDA and CDR2 SQIVND (reference sequence). The CDR3 covers 16 residues. Trimming pared 1 base from V and 0 bases from J, leaving 10 bases between. CDR3 sequence reads: CASSIVPGDSNQPQHF. CDR3 sequence (DNA): TGTGCCAGTAGTATAGTCCCCGGGGATAGCAATCAGCCCCAGCATTTT.

The rearrangement links TRBV5-1 to TRBJ2-7; TRBD1 matches 7 bases. This CDR3 comprises 12 residues. Per the germline V gene, CDR1 is SGHRS and CDR2 is YFSETQ. The V and J ends lost 8 bases and 4 bases, in that order; junction bases with no gene match: 6. CDR3: CARNRGQYEQYF. In DNA form, the CDR3 reads TGCGCCAGAAACAGGGGTCAATACGAGCAGTACTTC.

The chain combines TRBV2 with TRBJ1-1; 7 bases fit TRBD1. The germline V gene encodes CDR1 SNHLY and CDR2 FYNNEI. The junction had 14 bases not matched to a gene; V was cut back by 9 bases and J by 4 bases. The CDR3 sequence is 15 residues long. The CDR3 here is CASKEAEGAGTEAFF. In nucleotides, the CDR3 is TGTGCCAGTAAAGAAGCGGAGGGGGCGGGCACTGAAGCTTTCTTT.

J is TRBJ1-5 and V is TRBV19, with 7 bases that match TRBD1. The CDR3 totals 16 residues. From germline, CDR1 is LNHDA and CDR2 SQIVND (reference sequence). V dropped 6 bases and J dropped 3; count of bases not matched to a gene: 11. CDR3 nucleotides: TGTGCCAGTAGATCTAACAGGGGATGGGACAATCAGCCCCAGCATTTT. It encodes CASRSNRGWDNQPQHF.

The chain is built from TRBV18 and TRBJ2-7; 8 bases are a match to TRBD1. CDR1 and CDR2 from the germline V gene are KGHSH and LQKENI. CDR3 length equals 13 residues. V shed 2 bases and J 5 bases; nucleotides not matched to a gene: 2. CDR3 DNA: TGTGCCAGCTCACCAGGACAGGGAGACGAGCAGTACTTC. Protein product: CASSPGQGDEQYF.

Here the CDR3 DNA reads TGTGCCAGCAGCCCGGGGGGAGGGCAGGGGAGTTTTGGGCAGTACTTC. Its translation: CASSPGGGQGSFGQYF. The rearrangement uses TRBV28 and TRBJ2-7; tentatively, D is TRBD2 (7 bases). This CDR3 is built from 16 residues. Per the germline V gene, CDR1 is MDHEN and CDR2 is SYDVKM. Trimming cost V 6 bases and J 9 bases, with 27 bases left between them.

The J gene is TRBJ1-1, the V gene TRBV6-5; a possible D gene is TRBD1 (6 bases). The ends were cut back, 3 bases at V and 6 bases at J, with 14 bases in the middle. The CDR3 contains 14 residues. Germline lookup yields CDR1 MNHEY and CDR2 SVGAGI. CDR3 in DNA: TGTGCCAGCAGTTATAGGGGGTTAGGTCCTGAAGCTTTCTTT. It yields the protein CASSYRGLGPEAFF.

This rearrangement joins TRBV28 to TRBJ2-1; 8 bases map to TRBD1. The CDR3 is 15 amino acids. Germline V gives CDR1 MDHEN, CDR2 SYDVKM. Trimming cost V 6 bases and J 7 bases; bases outside gene matches: 11. The CDR3 here is CASRPRTGYMNEQFF. CDR3 DNA: TGTGCCAGCAGACCTCGGACAGGGTATATGAATGAGCAGTTCTTC. The whole variable domain, remainder taken from reference TRBV28 and TRBJ2-1, is DVKVTQSSRYLVKRTGEKVFLECVQDMDHENMFWYRQDPGLGLRLIYFSYDVKMKEKGDIPEGYSVSREKKERFSLILESASTNQTSMYLCASRPRTGYMNEQFFGPGTRLTVL.

J is TRBJ1-6 and V is TRBV6-6; no firm D call. The germline gives CDR1 MNHNY, CDR2 SVGAGI (reference sequence). V was pared by 2 bases and J by 8 bases, with 7 bases between. This CDR3 spans 13 amino acids. CDR3 region: CASSYPLYSPLHF. CDR3 nucleotide sequence: TGTGCCAGCAGTTACCCCCTTTATTCACCCCTCCACTTT.

The chain carries TRBV4-2 and TRBJ1-3; no reliable D call. V was cut by 0 bases and J by 1 base, with 19 bases left in between. In germline, CDR1 is LGHNA, CDR2 YNFKEQ. The CDR3 consists of 19 residues. The CDR3 protein is CASSQEKGAGIQSGNTIYF. The CDR3 DNA is TGTGCCAGCAGCCAAGAAAAGGGCGCGGGGATTCAATCTGGAAACACCATATATTTT.

The V and J genes are TRBV2 and TRBJ2-1; TRBD2 aligns across 11 bases. The CDR3 length is 16 residues. CDR1 is SNHLY, CDR2 FYNNEI, per germline. Trimming took 4 bases from V and 3 from J; bases not matched to a gene: 5. The CDR3 coding sequence is TGTGCCAGCAGTGGGGGGACTAGCGGTTTCTACAATGAGCAGTTCTTC. Its translation: CASSGGTSGFYNEQFF.

V and J are TRBV4-3 and TRBJ1-1, with D possibly TRBD1 on 6 matching bases. The germline gives CDR1 LGHNA, CDR2 YSLEER. Trimming left V 0 bases short and J 5 bases short, with 13 bases between. The CDR3 spans 15 residues. CDR3 coding DNA: TGCGCCAGCAGCCAAGAGGGGGCAGAGTCTACTGAAGCTTTCTTT. The encoded protein is CASSQEGAESTEAFF.

V usage is TRBV5-1 and J usage is TRBJ2-5; 7 positions agree with TRBD1. The V gene's germline CDR1 is SGHRS and CDR2 YFSETQ. Trimming removed 6 bases from V and 4 bases from J; junction bases left unmatched: 12. The length of the CDR3 is 15 residues. This CDR3 reads CASTPNRGRGETQYF. The CDR3, as DNA: TGCGCCAGCACCCCGAACAGGGGACGGGGAGAGACCCAGTACTTC.

This chain links TRBV5-6 with TRBJ2-3; D is perhaps TRBD1 (5 bases). The CDR3 runs 15 residues. Germline V gene sequence: CDR1 SGHDT, CDR2 YYEEEE. Trimming removed 2 bases from V and 6 bases from J, with 16 bases in between. CDR3 sequence: CASSLGVGRTDTQYF. In nucleotides, the CDR3 is TGTGCCAGCAGCTTAGGGGTTGGAAGGACGGATACGCAGTATTTT. Together with reference TRBV5-6 and TRBJ2-3, the CDR3 gives the full variable domain: DAGVTQSPTHLIKTRGQQVTLRCSPKSGHDTVSWYQQALGQGPQFIFQYYEEEERQRGNFPDRFSGHQFPNYSSELNVNALLLGDSALYLCASSLGVGRTDTQYFGPGTRLTVL.

This chain uses TRBV6-5 with TRBJ2-1, with 9 bases aligning to TRBD1. The V and J ends lost 7 bases and 8 bases, in that order; junction bases with no gene match: 12. This CDR3 is 15 amino acids long. Germline values: CDR1 MNHEY, CDR2 SVGAGI. The DNA of the CDR3 is TGTGCCAGCAACATAAAAGGGACAGGGTTCGATGAGCAGTTCTTC. This translates into CASNIKGTGFDEQFF.

The chain joins TRBV5-1 to TRBJ1-1; TRBD1 matches at 10 bases. The CDR3 is made up of 17 amino acids. V trimming: 4 bases; J trimming: 0 bases; junction bases outside the gene matches: 9. CDR1 is SGHRS, CDR2 YFSETQ, per germline. The CDR3 here is CASSPGDRGRMNTEAFF. In DNA form, the CDR3 reads TGCGCCAGCAGCCCCGGAGACAGGGGGCGGATGAACACTGAAGCTTTCTTT. The full variable domain, its missing parts supplied by reference TRBV5-1 and TRBJ1-1, is KAGVTQTPRYLIKTRGQQVTLSCSPISGHRSVSWYQQTPGQGLQFLFEYFSETQRNKGNFPGRFSGRQFSNSRSEMNVSTLELGDSALYLCASSPGDRGRMNTEAFFGQGTRLTVV.

The chain uses TRBV9 and TRBJ1-1; D is unresolved. The CDR3 spans 16 residues. Germline V lookup: CDR1 SGDLS, CDR2 YYNGEE. Trimming pared 0 bases from V and 0 bases from J, leaving 12 bases between. The CDR3 bases are TGTGCCAGCAGCGTAGCTCCCGGGGAGATGAACACTGAAGCTTTCTTT. Its protein is CASSVAPGEMNTEAFF.

The chain employs TRBV6-5 and TRBJ2-2; 9 nucleotides line up with TRBD2. V shed 10 bases, J shed 4 bases, and the junction held 10 bases outside the gene matches. The germline V gene encodes CDR1 MNHEY and CDR2 SVGAGI. CDR3 size: 15 residues. CDR3 sequence: CATNGGAGGTGELFF. CDR3 DNA sequence: TGTGCCACCAACGGGGGAGCGGGGGGCACCGGGGAGCTGTTTTTT.

The sample holds a few counts of this clone. CDR3 DNA: TGCGCCAGCAGCGAGGGTGGAGATACGCAGTATTTT. Protein sequence: CASSEGGDTQYF. V gene TRBV5-1 combines with J gene TRBJ2-3, with TRBD2 as a possible D gene (5 bases). Trimming pared 4 bases from V and 5 bases from J, leaving 8 bases between. The CDR3 totals 12 residues. Looked up from germline, CDR1 is SGHRS and CDR2 is YFSETQ.

J is TRBJ2-2 and V is TRBV21-1; the table's D call, TRBD1, has no DNA check behind it. TRBV21-1 is flagged as a pseudogene. This CDR3 is 19 amino acids long. The CDR3 here is CASSKAWAGGPPNTGELFF. The CDR3 DNA reads TGTGCCAGCAGCAAGGCGTGGGCAGGGGGCCCACCGAACACCGGGGAGCTGTTTTTT.

The rearrangement links TRBV16 to TRBJ2-6; 8 bases map to TRBD1. V was pared by 4 bases and J by 3 bases, with 5 bases of the junction left unmatched. Germline assignment: CDR1 KGHSY and CDR2 FQNENV. There are 16 residues in the CDR3. The CDR3 nucleotides read TGTGCCAGCAGCCTGACAGGGGTTAGTGGGGCCAACGTCCTGACTTTC. As protein: CASSLTGVSGANVLTF.

Only one count was recorded for this clone. J is TRBJ1-2 and V is TRBV27; TRBD1 agrees at 8 bases. Unmatched junction bases numbered 9, after V lost 5 bases and J lost 4 bases. This CDR3 contains 15 residues. Germline loops: CDR1 MNHEY, CDR2 SMNVEV (reference sequence). DNA of the CDR3: TGTGCCAGCAGTACGGGACAGGCTGCATTCTATGGCTACACCTTC. It codes for CASSTGQAAFYGYTF.

The V call is TRBV12-5, the J call TRBJ1-2, with 8 bases matching TRBD1. The junction had 4 bases not matched to a gene; V was cut back by 6 bases and J by 1 base. The CDR3 loop spans 14 amino acids. Looked up from germline, CDR1 is LGHNT and CDR2 is FRNRAP. The CDR3 coding sequence is TGTGCTAGTGGGACAGGGGTTTTTAACTATGGCTACACCTTC. Translating it yields CASGTGVFNYGYTF.